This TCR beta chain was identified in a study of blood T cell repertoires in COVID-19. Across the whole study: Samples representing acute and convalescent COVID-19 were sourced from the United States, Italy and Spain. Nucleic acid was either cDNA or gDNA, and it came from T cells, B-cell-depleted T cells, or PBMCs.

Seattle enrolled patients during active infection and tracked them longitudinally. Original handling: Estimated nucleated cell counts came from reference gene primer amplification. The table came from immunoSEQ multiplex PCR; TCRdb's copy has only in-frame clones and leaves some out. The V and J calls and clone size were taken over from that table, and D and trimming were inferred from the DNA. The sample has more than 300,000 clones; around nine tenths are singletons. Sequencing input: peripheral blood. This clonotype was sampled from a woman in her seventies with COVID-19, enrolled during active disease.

CDR3: CSGGGSTEAFF. The CDR3 DNA follows: TGCAGTGGGGGGGGGAGCACTGAAGCTTTCTTT. The V gene is TRBV20-1, the J gene TRBJ1-1, with D perhaps matching TRBD1 (5 bases). The V end was cut by 7 bases, the J end by 4 bases, with 10 bases between. The germline V gene has CDR1 DFQATT and CDR2 SNEGSKA (reference sequence). CDR3 length: 11 amino acids.